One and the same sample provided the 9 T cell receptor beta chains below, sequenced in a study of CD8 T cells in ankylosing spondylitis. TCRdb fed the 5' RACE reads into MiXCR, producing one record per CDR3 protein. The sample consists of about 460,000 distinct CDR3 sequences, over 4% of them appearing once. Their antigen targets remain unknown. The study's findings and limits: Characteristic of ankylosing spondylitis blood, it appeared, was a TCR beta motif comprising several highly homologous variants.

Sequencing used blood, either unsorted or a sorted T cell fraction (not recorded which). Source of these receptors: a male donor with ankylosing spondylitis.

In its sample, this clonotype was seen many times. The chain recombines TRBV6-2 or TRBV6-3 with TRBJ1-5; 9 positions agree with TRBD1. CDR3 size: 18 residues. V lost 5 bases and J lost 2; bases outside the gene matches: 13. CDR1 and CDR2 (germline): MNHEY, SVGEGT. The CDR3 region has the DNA TGTGCCAGCAGTCGGCCGGGACAGGGAGGTTTGGGCAATCAGCCCCAGCATTTT. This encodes CASSRPGQGGLGNQPQHF.

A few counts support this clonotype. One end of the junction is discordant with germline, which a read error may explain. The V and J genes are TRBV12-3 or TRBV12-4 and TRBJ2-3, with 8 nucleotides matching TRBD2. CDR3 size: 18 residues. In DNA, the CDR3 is TGTGCCTGCAGTTTGGTGTCGACCGGGAGGGCCTTTACAGATACGCAGTATTTT. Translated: CACSLVSTGRAFTDTQYF.

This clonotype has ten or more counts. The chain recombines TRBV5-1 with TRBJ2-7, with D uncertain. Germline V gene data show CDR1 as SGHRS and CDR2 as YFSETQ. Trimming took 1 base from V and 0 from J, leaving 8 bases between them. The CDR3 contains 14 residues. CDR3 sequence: CASSLIPVSYEQYF. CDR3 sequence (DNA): TGCGCCAGCAGCTTGATCCCGGTCTCCTACGAGCAGTACTTC.

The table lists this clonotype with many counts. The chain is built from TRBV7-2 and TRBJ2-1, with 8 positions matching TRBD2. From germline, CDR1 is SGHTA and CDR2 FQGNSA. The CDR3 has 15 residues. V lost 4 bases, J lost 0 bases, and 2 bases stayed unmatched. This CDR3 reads CASSSRGGSYNEQFF. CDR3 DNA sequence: TGTGCCAGCAGCTCACGGGGGGGCTCCTACAATGAGCAGTTCTTC.

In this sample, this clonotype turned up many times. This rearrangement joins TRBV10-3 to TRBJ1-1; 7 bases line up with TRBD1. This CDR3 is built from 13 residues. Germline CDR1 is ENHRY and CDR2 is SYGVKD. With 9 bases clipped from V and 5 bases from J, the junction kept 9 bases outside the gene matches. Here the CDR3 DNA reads TGTGCCATTGGGACAGCGCCGGGGACTGAAGCTTTCTTT. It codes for CAIGTAPGTEAFF.

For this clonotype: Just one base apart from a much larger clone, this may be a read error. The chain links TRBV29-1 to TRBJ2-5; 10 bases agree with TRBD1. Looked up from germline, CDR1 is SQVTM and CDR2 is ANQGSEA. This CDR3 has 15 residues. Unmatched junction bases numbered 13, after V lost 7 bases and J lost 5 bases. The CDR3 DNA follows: TGCAGCGCGGCCGCCGGGACAGGGGTGGTGGAGACCCAGTACTTC. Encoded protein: CSAAAGTGVVETQYF.

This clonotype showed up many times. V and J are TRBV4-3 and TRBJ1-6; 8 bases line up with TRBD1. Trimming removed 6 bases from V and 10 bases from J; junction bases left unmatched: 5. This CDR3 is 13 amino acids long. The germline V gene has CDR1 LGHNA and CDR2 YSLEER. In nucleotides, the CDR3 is TGCGCCAGCAGACGTTCAGGGGGCTCACCCCTCCACTTT. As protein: CASRRSGGSPLHF.

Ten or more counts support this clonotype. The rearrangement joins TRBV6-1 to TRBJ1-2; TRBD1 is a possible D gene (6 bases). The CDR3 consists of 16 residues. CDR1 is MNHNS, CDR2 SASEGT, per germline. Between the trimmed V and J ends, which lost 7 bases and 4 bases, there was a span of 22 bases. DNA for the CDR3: TGTGCCAGCAATAGGGGGAAGGGGGATATTAGCTATGGCTACACCTTC. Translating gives CASNRGKGDISYGYTF.

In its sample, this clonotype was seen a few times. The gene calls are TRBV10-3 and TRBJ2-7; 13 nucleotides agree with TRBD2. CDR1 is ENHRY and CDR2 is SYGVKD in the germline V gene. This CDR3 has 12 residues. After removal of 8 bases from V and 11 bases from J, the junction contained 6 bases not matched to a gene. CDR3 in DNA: TGTGCCATCCGCGGACTAGCGGGAGAGGAGTACTTC. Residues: CAIRGLAGEEYF.